This T cell receptor (beta chain) was found in a study of blood T cell repertoires in COVID-19. J gave up 0 bases and V 6 bases, and 6 bases lay outside the gene matches. This CDR3 comprises 15 residues. From germline, CDR1 is MNHEY and CDR2 SVGAGI. Assay used: immunoSEQ multiplex PCR; TCRdb lists only in-frame clones, some missing. The data hold 260,000 or so clones, with around four fifths observed a single time. The chain recombines TRBV6-5 with TRBJ2-7; 9 positions match TRBD1. The sample was peripheral blood. This TCR derives from an elderly man with acute or convalescent COVID-19. The CDR3 sequence is CASRRTGQGSYEQYF. CDR3 sequence (DNA): TGTGCCAGCAGGCGCACGGGACAGGGCTCCTACGAGCAGTACTTC.